Sequencing of this T cell receptor (beta chain) was carried out in a study of blood T cell repertoires in COVID-19. V was shortened by 3 bases and J by 0 bases, with 6 bases between the two germline ends. CDR3 length equals 13 residues. Germline assignment: CDR1 GTSNPN and CDR2 SVGIG (reference sequence). Sequenced by immunoSEQ multiplex PCR; TCRdb stores in-frame clones only, minus some. In the table there are 190,000 or so clones, over 80% of which are singletons. Participant reports of clinical history set cohort assignment. What was sequenced was PBMCs or T cells enriched from blood (not recorded which). This sequence was found in a man aged 30 to 39 who had recovered from COVID-19. The J gene is TRBJ1-5, the V gene TRBV30; no reliable D call. The CDR3 DNA reads as TGTGCCTGGAGAACAGATAGCAATCAGCCCCAGCATTTT. It translates to CAWRTDSNQPQHF.